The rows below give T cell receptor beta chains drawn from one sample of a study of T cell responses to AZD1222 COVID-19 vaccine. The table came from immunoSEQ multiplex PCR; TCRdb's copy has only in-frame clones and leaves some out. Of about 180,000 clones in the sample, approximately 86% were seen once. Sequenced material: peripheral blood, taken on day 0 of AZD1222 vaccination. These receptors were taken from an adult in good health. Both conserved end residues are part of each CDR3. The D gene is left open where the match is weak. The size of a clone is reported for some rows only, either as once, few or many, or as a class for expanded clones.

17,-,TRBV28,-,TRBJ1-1,CASSPTFITGPNTEAFF,TGTGCCAGCAGTCCAACATTCATCACAGGCCCCAACACTGAAGCTTTCTTT
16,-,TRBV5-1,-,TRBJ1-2,CASSLSGSPTNYGYTF,TGCGCCAGCAGCTTGTCTGGGAGTCCTACTAACTATGGCTACACCTTC
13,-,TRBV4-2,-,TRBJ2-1,CASSPRRDNEQFF,TGTGCCAGCAGCCCCCGACGGGACAATGAGCAGTTCTTC
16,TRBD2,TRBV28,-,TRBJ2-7,CASSLWGGEGPYEQYF,TGTGCCAGCAGTTTATGGGGAGGGGAGGGCCCCTACGAGCAGTACTTC
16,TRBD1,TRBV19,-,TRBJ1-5,CASSTTWGQRTQPQHF,TGTGCCAGTAGTACCACTTGGGGACAGCGGACCCAGCCCCAGCATTTT
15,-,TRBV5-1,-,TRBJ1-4,CASSSRAATNEKLFF,TGCGCCAGCAGCTCTCGCGCTGCAACTAATGAAAAACTGTTTTTT
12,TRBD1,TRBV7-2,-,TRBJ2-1,CASSQQGNEQFF,TGTGCCAGCAGCCAACAGGGGAATGAGCAGTTCTTC
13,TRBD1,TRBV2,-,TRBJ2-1,CASTQDRGNEQFF,TGTGCCAGCACTCAAGACAGGGGCAATGAGCAGTTCTTC
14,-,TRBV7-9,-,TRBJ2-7,CASRSGQNTYEQYF,TGTGCCAGCAGGTCTGGACAGAATACCTACGAGCAGTACTTC
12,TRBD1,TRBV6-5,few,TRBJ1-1,CASSRGTAEAFF,TGTGCCAGCAGTAGGGGGACAGCTGAAGCTTTCTTT
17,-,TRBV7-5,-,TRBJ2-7,CVRSLEDNGGQGYEQYF,TGTGTCAGAAGCTTAGAGGATAATGGGGGACAGGGCTACGAGCAGTACTTC
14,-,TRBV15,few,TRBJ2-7,CATSRDRLGYEQYF,TGTGCCACCAGCAGAGATCGTCTAGGGTACGAGCAGTACTTC
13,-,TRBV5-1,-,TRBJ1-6,CASSLYPHSPLHF,TGCGCCAGCAGCTTGTATCCCCATTCACCCCTCCACTTT
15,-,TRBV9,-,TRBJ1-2,CASSVAPGTGGGYTF,TGTGCCAGCAGCGTAGCCCCCGGGACGGGCGGAGGCTACACCTTC
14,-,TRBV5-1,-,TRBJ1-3,CASSLDSRGNTIYF,TGCGCCAGCAGCTTGGATAGCAGAGGAAACACCATATATTTT
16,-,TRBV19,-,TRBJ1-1,CASSSHPRVRNTEAFF,TGTGCCAGTAGTTCCCACCCCCGGGTAAGGAACACTGAAGCTTTCTTT
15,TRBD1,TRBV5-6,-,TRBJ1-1,CASSLAGTANTEAFF,TGTGCCAGCAGCTTGGCTGGGACAGCGAACACTGAAGCTTTCTTT
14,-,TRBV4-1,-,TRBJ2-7,CASSQENRYYEQYF,TGCGCCAGCAGCCAAGAAAACCGCTACTACGAGCAGTACTTC
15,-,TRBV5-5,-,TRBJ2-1,CASSLFRSSYNEQFF,TGTGCCAGCAGCTTGTTCCGAAGCTCCTACAATGAGCAGTTCTTC
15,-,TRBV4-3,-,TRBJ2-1,CASSQSPAGIREQFF,TGCGCCAGCAGCCAATCACCTGCGGGGATCAGGGAGCAGTTCTTC
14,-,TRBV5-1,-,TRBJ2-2,CASSLTGNTGELFF,TGCGCCAGCAGCTTGACAGGGAACACCGGGGAGCTGTTTTTT
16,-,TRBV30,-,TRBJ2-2,CAWSITEGAPAGELFF,TGTGCCTGGAGTATAACGGAGGGGGCGCCGGCCGGGGAGCTGTTTTTT
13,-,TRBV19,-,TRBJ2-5,CASSPDRRGTQYF,TGTGCCAGTAGCCCGGACAGGAGGGGGACCCAGTACTTC
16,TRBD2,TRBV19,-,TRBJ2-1,CASSSVLRGYWNEQFF,TGTGCCAGTAGTTCGGTTCTGCGGGGGTACTGGAATGAGCAGTTCTTC
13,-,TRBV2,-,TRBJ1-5,CASSEFGNQPQHF,TGTGCCAGCAGTGAATTTGGGAATCAGCCCCAGCATTTT
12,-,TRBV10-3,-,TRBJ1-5,CAISEESQPQHF,TGTGCCATCAGTGAGGAGAGTCAGCCCCAGCATTTT
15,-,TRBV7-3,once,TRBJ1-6,CASSSSTAYNSPLHF,TGTGCCAGCAGCTCCTCGACAGCTTATAATTCACCCCTCCACTTT
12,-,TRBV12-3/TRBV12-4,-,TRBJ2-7,CASSPTGLEQYF,TGTGCCAGCAGCCCCACAGGGCTCGAGCAGTACTTC
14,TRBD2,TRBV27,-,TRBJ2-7,CASSYQSGVYEQYF,TGTGCCAGCAGTTACCAAAGCGGGGTCTACGAGCAGTACTTC